A selection of T cell receptor beta chains follows, all from one sample in a study of cytomegalovirus exposure and HLA in healthy donors. TCRdb keeps only in-frame clones here, not all; method: immunoSEQ multiplex PCR. The sample has approximately 170,000 clones, approximately 81% seen once; the top ten hold around 1.5%. The sample taken for sequencing was PBMCs. The receptors here all came from a male donor in good health and CMV-seronegative. Both conserved end residues are part of each CDR3. The D gene is left open where the match is weak. Size values are once, few and many counts, or a class for expanded clones, and some rows have none.

TRBJ1-5,NA,NA,TRBV4-1,14,CASSQGQINQPQHF,TGCGCCAGCAGCCAAGGGCAAATCAATCAGCCCCAGCATTTT
TRBJ2-7,NA,NA,TRBV6-6,16,CASQKEAGLRGVEQYF,TGTGCCAGCCAAAAAGAGGCGGGGCTAAGAGGGGTCGAGCAGTACTTC
TRBJ1-6,NA,NA,TRBV11-3,13,CASSLDRGSPLHF,TGTGCCAGCAGCTTAGATAGAGGATCACCCCTCCACTTT
TRBJ1-1,NA,NA,TRBV28,14,CASIRSEVNTEAFF,TGTGCCAGCATAAGATCAGAGGTGAACACTGAAGCTTTCTTT
TRBJ2-7,TRBD1,NA,TRBV19,15,CASNSGTGNSYEQYF,TGTGCCAGTAACTCCGGGACAGGGAATTCCTACGAGCAGTACTTC
TRBJ2-2,TRBD2,NA,TRBV19,20,CASSIDRAGTTAINTGELFF,TGTGCCAGTAGTATAGACCGAGCCGGGACTACCGCCATTAACACCGGGGAGCTGTTTTTT
TRBJ2-1,NA,NA,TRBV7-9,15,CASSSLGAEYNEQFF,TGTGCCAGCAGCTCTTTAGGGGCGGAATACAATGAGCAGTTCTTC
TRBJ1-1,TRBD1,NA,TRBV9,16,CASSVGQGMGGLGAFF,TGTGCCAGCAGCGTGGGACAGGGGATGGGGGGGCTGGGAGCTTTCTTT
TRBJ2-7,TRBD1,NA,TRBV9,16,CASSAEPTGGTYEQYF,TGTGCCAGCAGCGCAGAACCGACAGGGGGCACCTACGAGCAGTACTTC
TRBJ2-3,TRBD1,NA,TRBV7-3,16,CASSLEGQGGTDTQYF,TGTGCCAGCAGTCTTGAGGGACAGGGTGGCACAGATACGCAGTATTTT
TRBJ2-1,TRBD2,NA,TRBV28,15,CASRPTPIAGGQEFF,TGTGCCAGCCGTCCCACCCCCATAGCGGGAGGGCAGGAGTTCTTC
TRBJ2-4,NA,once,TRBV19,14,CASSPSLAKNIQYF,TGTGCCAGTAGTCCATCACTAGCCAAAAACATTCAGTACTTC
TRBJ2-7,TRBD2,once,TRBV30,16,CAWSLQTSGSSYEQYF,TGTGCCTGGAGTCTACAGACTAGCGGAAGCTCCTACGAGCAGTACTTC
TRBJ2-1,NA,NA,TRBV6-5,13,CASSYPPTGEQFF,TGTGCCAGCAGTTACCCGCCGACGGGAGAGCAGTTCTTC
TRBJ1-5,NA,few,TRBV6-1,14,CASTPGGGNQPQHF,TGTGCCAGCACCCCGGGGGGGGGAAATCAGCCCCAGCATTTT
TRBJ2-3,TRBD1,NA,TRBV6-6,15,CASSRTQGMTDTQYF,TGTGCCAGCAGCCGAACACAGGGGATGACAGATACGCAGTATTTT
TRBJ2-4,TRBD1,NA,TRBV15,12,CATSRDRGIQYF,TGTGCCACCAGCCGAGACAGGGGCATTCAGTACTTC
TRBJ1-5,TRBD1,once,TRBV6-5,13,CASSRTGFQPQHF,TGTGCCAGCAGTCGGACAGGGTTCCAGCCCCAGCATTTT
TRBJ1-2,NA,NA,TRBV6-6,12,CASSGAGYGYTF,TGTGCCAGCAGTGGGGCGGGATATGGCTACACCTTC
TRBJ2-7,TRBD2,NA,TRBV11-2,15,CASSFWRGAFYEQYF,TGTGCCAGCAGCTTTTGGCGGGGGGCCTTCTACGAGCAGTACTTC
TRBJ2-6,NA,NA,TRBV11-1,14,CASSFTSGANVLTF,TGTGCCAGCAGCTTTACATCTGGGGCCAACGTCCTGACTTTC
TRBJ2-7,TRBD1,once,TRBV13,18,CASSLGLRRTGESYEQYF,TGTGCCAGCAGCTTAGGTTTGAGGCGGACAGGAGAGTCCTACGAGCAGTACTTC
TRBJ1-1,NA,NA,TRBV5-1,16,CASSIRGPGGSTEAFF,TGCGCCAGCAGCATCCGGGGGCCGGGGGGGTCCACTGAAGCTTTCTTT
TRBJ2-1,TRBD2,once,TRBV27,16,CASNPLGLADYNEQFF,TGTGCCAGCAACCCTCTGGGACTAGCAGACTACAATGAGCAGTTCTTC
TRBJ1-2,NA,NA,TRBV7-2,17,CASSLDERPQNNYGYTF,TGTGCCAGCAGCTTAGATGAGCGGCCACAGAATAACTATGGCTACACCTTC